This TCR beta chain is from a study of T cell repertoires in cytomegalovirus infection. Study information: It can be stated that public TCR beta signatures indicated CMV infection as well as a matching HLA type. Whole-study findings and limits: Within the response measured ex vivo, HLA-C-restricted CMV-specific TCR beta clonotypes were dominant. Carriage of CMV together with the relevant HLA was identifiable through cumulative public TCR beta family frequency.

Trimming cost V 5 bases and J 5 bases; bases outside gene matches: 12. CDR1 and CDR2 from the germline V gene are MNHEY and SVGAGI. The CDR3 totals 16 residues. In this sample, this clonotype turned up a few times. Its antigen is as yet unknown. A single record per CDR3 protein comes from TCRdb applying MiXCR to the reads. The repertoire holds approximately 910,000 distinct CDR3 sequences, with 31% as singletons. Sample: cultured CD8+ T cells from PBMCs, taken from culture after CMV antigen stimulation. V usage is TRBV6-5 and J usage is TRBJ1-2, with TRBD1 identical over 9 bases. This receptor was identified in a human donor in good health (CMV status not recorded). Some clones in this sample may be carry-over from other donors' samples. CDR3 bases: TGTGCCAGCAGTATACAACCGGGACAGGGAACATATGGCTACACCTTC. Its protein is CASSIQPGQGTYGYTF.